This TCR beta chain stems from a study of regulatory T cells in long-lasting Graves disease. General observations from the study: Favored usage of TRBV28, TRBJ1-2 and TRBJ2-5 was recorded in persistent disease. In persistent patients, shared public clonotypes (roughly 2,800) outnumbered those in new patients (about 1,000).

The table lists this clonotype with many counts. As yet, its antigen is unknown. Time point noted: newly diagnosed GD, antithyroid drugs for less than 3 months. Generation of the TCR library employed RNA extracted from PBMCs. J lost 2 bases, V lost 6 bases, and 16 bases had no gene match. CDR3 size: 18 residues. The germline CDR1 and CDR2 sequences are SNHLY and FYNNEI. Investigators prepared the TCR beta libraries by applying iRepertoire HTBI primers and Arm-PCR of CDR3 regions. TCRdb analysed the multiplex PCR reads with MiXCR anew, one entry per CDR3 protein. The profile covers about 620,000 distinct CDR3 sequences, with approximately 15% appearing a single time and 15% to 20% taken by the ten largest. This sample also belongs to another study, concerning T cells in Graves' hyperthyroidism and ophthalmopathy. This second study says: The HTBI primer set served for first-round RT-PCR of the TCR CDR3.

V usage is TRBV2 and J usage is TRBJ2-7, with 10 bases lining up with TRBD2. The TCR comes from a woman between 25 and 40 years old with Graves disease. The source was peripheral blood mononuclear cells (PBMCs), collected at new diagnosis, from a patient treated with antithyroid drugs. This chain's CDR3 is CASSVKGGLAGVTYEQYF. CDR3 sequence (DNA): TGTGCCAGCAGCGTCAAAGGAGGGCTAGCGGGGGTTACCTACGAGCAGTACTTC.